This T cell receptor (beta chain) appears in the sequencing data of a study of immune heterogeneity within non-small cell lung tumors. Looking at the study overall: The composition of the tumors was several squamous cell carcinomas, fewer than 13 non-squamous carcinomas and 1 not otherwise specified.

A multiplex PCR containing 32 V primers and 13 J primers was used to amplify TCR beta CDR3. A single record per CDR3 protein comes from TCRdb applying MiXCR to the multiplex PCR reads. The sample carries approximately 4,500 distinct CDR3 sequences, around 23% recorded once. This clonotype rates as medium-sized. Its antigen is unidentified. General study findings and limits: Dominant CDR3 beta clonotypes repeated across a patient's tumor loci, while different loci held unique high-frequency clones.

For each sample, template was about 550 ng of bulk tumor genomic DNA. Collection of several biopsies per primary tumor, spaced far apart, took place during surgery. Curative surgery was performed on patients who had untreated, newly diagnosed non-small cell lung cancer. Newly diagnosed patients with non-small cell lung cancer who were having surgery with curative intent served as donors. The CDR3 contains 19 residues. V lost 6 bases and J 2 bases, leaving 29 bases between the germline ends. CDR1 is LGHNA, CDR2 YNFKEQ, per germline. The V gene is TRBV4-2, the J gene TRBJ2-7; D possibly matches TRBD1 or TRBD2 (8 bases each). The sequence was obtained from a man aged 60-69 years with non-small cell lung cancer. The sample consisted of lung tumor tissue. The chain's CDR3 is CASSSTGELPGTRPYEQYF. CDR3 bases: TGTGCCAGCAGTTCGACAGGGGAACTCCCCGGGACTAGGCCCTACGAGCAGTACTTC.